This T cell receptor beta chain was obtained from a study of cytomegalovirus exposure and HLA in healthy donors. The table came from immunoSEQ multiplex PCR; TCRdb's copy has only in-frame clones and leaves some out. The sample includes 100,000 to 150,000 clones, approximately 88% of them seen just once. The CDR3 sequence is 14 residues long. CDR1 SGHRS and CDR2 YFSETQ come from the germline V gene. V lost 4 bases, J lost 3 bases, and 6 bases stayed unmatched. V is TRBV5-1 and J is TRBJ2-7, with 8 bases lining up with TRBD2. Material for sequencing was PBMCs. This TCR was recovered from a young woman in good health and CMV-seronegative. CDR3 amino acids: CASSVALAGYEQYF. The CDR3 bases are TGCGCCAGCAGCGTGGCGCTAGCGGGCTACGAGCAGTACTTC. Filled out from reference TRBV5-1 and TRBJ2-7, the complete variable domain reads KAGVTQTPRYLIKTRGQQVTLSCSPISGHRSVSWYQQTPGQGLQFLFEYFSETQRNKGNFPGRFSGRQFSNSRSEMNVSTLELGDSALYLCASSVALAGYEQYFGPGTRLTVT.